This T cell receptor beta chain comes out of a study of early T cells in non-severe SARS-CoV-2 infection. Study overall: Chains stayed unpaired after sequencing of bulk RNA from unsorted whole blood.

A few counts support this clonotype. Antigen: not known. The protocol attached unique molecular identifiers to individual cDNA molecules. Each CDR3 protein gets one entry after TCRdb re-called the 5' RACE reads with MiXCR. The table has approximately 69,000 distinct CDR3 sequences, approximately 10% seen once. General observations from the study: VDJdb-based matching was biased toward anti-spike CD8 responses and missed private and CD4 specificities.

CDR1 and CDR2 from the germline V gene are MNHNY and SVGAGI (reference sequence). There are 20 residues in the CDR3. With V trimmed by 2 bases and J by 4 bases, 14 bases remained unmatched. The chain uses TRBV6-6 and TRBJ2-3, with 14 bases fitting TRBD2. This TCR was sampled from an adult who was a healthcare worker with PCR-confirmed SARS-CoV-2 infection or an uninfected control (not recorded which). The sequencing used whole blood, collected at baseline. The CDR3 DNA sequence: TGTGCCAGCAGTTACCCGACTAGCGGGAGGGCCAGAAGAACCTCAGATACGCAGTATTTT. Protein product: CASSYPTSGRARRTSDTQYF.